The T cell receptor beta chain under discussion was sequenced for a study of monozygotic twins with cystic fibrosis. Sequencing used immunoSEQ multiplex PCR; TCRdb keeps in-frame clones, though not all of them. The sample consists of 4,000 to 5,500 clones, roughly 96% of them appearing once. Deletions cut 2 bases from V and 2 bases from J, with 6 bases between. Germline CDR1 is MNHEY and CDR2 is SVGAGI. The CDR3 has 14 residues. The TCR was taken from a boy between 2 and 15 years old with cystic fibrosis. The sample consisted of blood. The chain employs TRBV6-5 and TRBJ1-4, with D perhaps matching TRBD1 (5 bases). The CDR3 DNA is TGTGCCAGCAGTTACAGGGGCACTAATGAAAAACTGTTTTTT. Translated, it gives CASSYRGTNEKLFF.